This T cell receptor beta chain emerged from a study of T-cell memory formation after mild COVID-19. General study points: Pre-infection memory showed some responding clones, and this suggested that cross-reactive memory joined. Clones contracting across day 15 to 85 had a balanced CD4/CD8 profile; later expanding clones leaned CD4+. Contracting CD4+ clones lay largely in CM and EM, with CD8+ ones residing in EMRA.

Ten or more counts support this clonotype. Its antigen is unidentified. The CDR3 has 15 amino acids. Germline V lookup: CDR1 DFQATT, CDR2 SNEGSKA (reference sequence). Trimming shortened V by 5 bases and J by 0 bases, and 17 bases separated the two germline ends. 5'RACE with constant-segment primers built TCRalpha and TCRbeta cDNA libraries with UMIs. One entry per CDR3 protein, called by TCRdb with MiXCR from the 5' RACE reads. The table shows approximately 300,000 distinct CDR3 sequences, with 8% to 9% occurring only once. The sample comprised PBMCs or a T cell subset sorted from them (not recorded which). The receptor was derived from a man younger than 30 who had mild COVID-19 (a few samples of this study predate the infection). Cell type and time point are not known. This rearrangement joins TRBV20-1 to TRBJ2-7, with D perhaps assigned TRBD1 or TRBD2 (5 bases each). CDR3 nucleotide sequence: TGCAGTGCTCGGGACCAACAAAGGAACTCCTACGAGCAGTACTTC. Amino acids: CSARDQQRNSYEQYF.